This T cell receptor beta chain was obtained from a study of blood T cell repertoires in COVID-19. V was clipped by 4 bases and J by 2 bases; unmatched bases: 7. The CDR3 has 17 residues. The germline V gene encodes CDR1 SGHKS and CDR2 YYEKEE (reference sequence). Assay: immunoSEQ multiplex PCR; the TCRdb copy retains only in-frame clones and omits some. This table holds some 230,000 clones, less than 90% found once. This clonotype originated in a woman aged 60-70 years who had recovered from COVID-19. The material sequenced was peripheral blood. The J gene is TRBJ2-1, the V gene TRBV5-5; TRBD2 aligns across 12 bases. CDR3: CASSLRTSGNPYNEQFF. The CDR3 coding sequence is TGTGCCAGCAGCCTCCGGACTAGCGGGAACCCCTACAATGAGCAGTTCTTC.